These 2 T cell receptor beta chains were all obtained from the same sample, sequenced in a study of T cell repertoires in cytomegalovirus infection. TCRdb itself ran the reads through MiXCR, one entry per CDR3 protein. The sample holds 100,000 or so distinct CDR3 sequences; 20% to 30% are singletons and the top ten take roughly 43%. The source material was CD8+ T cells from PBMCs. The receptor set was obtained from a human donor in good health (CMV status not recorded). Some clones in this sample may be carry-over from other donors' samples.

The chain combines TRBV28 with TRBJ1-2; TRBD1 aligns across 7 bases. Germline values: CDR1 MDHEN, CDR2 SYDVKM. The CDR3 is made up of 15 amino acids. Trimming removed 2 bases from V and 5 bases from J; junction bases left unmatched: 8. This CDR3 is CASSLGQVAYYGYTF. CDR3 sequence (DNA): TGTGCCAGCAGTTTAGGACAGGTGGCCTATTATGGCTACACCTTC.

The chain's CDR3 is CASSFGTENTIYF. The CDR3 DNA reads as TGTGCCAGCAGCTTCGGGACAGAGAACACCATATATTTT. The chain couples TRBV7-3 to TRBJ1-3; 7 bases match TRBD1. Looked up from germline, CDR1 is SGHTA and CDR2 is FQGTGA. The CDR3 contains 13 residues. V lost 3 bases and J lost 7; bases outside the gene matches: 3. The full variable domain, in which reference TRBV7-3 and TRBJ1-3 provide the parts outside the CDR3, is GAGVSQTPSNKVTEKGKYVELRCDPISGHTALYWYRQSLGQGPEFLIYFQGTGAADDSGLPNDRFFAVRPEGSVSTLKIQRTERGDSAVYLCASSFGTENTIYFGEGSWLTVV.